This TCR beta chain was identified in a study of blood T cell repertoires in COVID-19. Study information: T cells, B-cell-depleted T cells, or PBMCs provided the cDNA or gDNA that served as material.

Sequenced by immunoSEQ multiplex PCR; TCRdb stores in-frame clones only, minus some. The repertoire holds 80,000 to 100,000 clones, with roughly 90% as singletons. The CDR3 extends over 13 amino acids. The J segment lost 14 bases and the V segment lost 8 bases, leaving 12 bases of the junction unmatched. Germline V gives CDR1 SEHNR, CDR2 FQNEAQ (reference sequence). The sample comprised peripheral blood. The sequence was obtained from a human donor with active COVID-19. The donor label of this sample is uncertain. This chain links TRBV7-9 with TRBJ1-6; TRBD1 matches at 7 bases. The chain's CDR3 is CASQSGGGWALHF. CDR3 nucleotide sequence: TGTGCCAGCCAGAGCGGAGGGGGCTGGGCCCTCCACTTT.